This TCR beta chain is drawn from a study of human T cells and chemical hapten exposure. Across the study: The cohort included alopecia areata under or over 50% scalp, totalis and universalis.

This clonotype has a count of ten or more. Antigen unknown. A junction end diverges from the germline sequence, so it may reflect a read error. The germline V gene encodes CDR1 ENHRY and CDR2 SYGVKD. The CDR3 contains 12 residues. TCRdb re-analysed the RACE reads in MiXCR, keeping a single row per CDR3 protein. The profile shows 40,000 to 50,000 distinct CDR3 sequences, 4% of them singletons. Study findings and constraints: In comparison with controls, expanded TCRs gave rise to a significantly larger number of large CDR3 similarity clusters.

The time point here: patch test 1, 2 weeks after DPC sensitization. Treatment defined: therapeutic diphenylcyclopropenone sensitization with weekly scalp DPC. Total RNA was isolated from whole blood that had not been fractionated. Sequencing used whole blood, obtained in connection with sensitization to the hapten diphenylcyclopropenone (DPC). The chain uses TRBV10-3 and TRBJ2-7, with a tentative D call TRBD2 (5 bases). This sequence was found in a man aged 50 to 59 with alopecia areata. Some clones in this sample may be carry-over from other donors' samples. In DNA form, the CDR3 reads TGTGCCATCAGTGGGCCGAACAGAGAGGGTCTCTTC. Amino acids: CAISGPNREGLF.